Presented here are 29 T cell receptor beta chains from one specimen sequenced in a study of long-term antiretroviral therapy in people with HIV. The assay, immunoSEQ v3.0, was run at survey level. Produced via immunoSEQ multiplex PCR; TCRdb's table is partial and in-frame only. The data contain fewer than 30,000 clones, over 70% of them singletons. The input for sequencing was unsorted PBMCs, taken 1.1 years before starting antiretroviral therapy. The receptors come from a young woman with HIV.

V gene TRBV1 combines with J gene TRBJ2-4; the table names TRBD2, a call not compared with the DNA. TRBV1 is a pseudogene segment. The CDR3 has 11 amino acids. The CDR3 loop reads CTPGLVVIQYF. The CDR3 DNA reads as TGCACTCCGGGACTAGTTGTTATTCAGTACTTC.

The chain uses TRBV27 and TRBJ2-7; 7 bases align to TRBD2. CDR1 MNHEY and CDR2 SMNVEV come from the germline V gene (reference sequence). The CDR3 sequence is 14 residues long. Trimming at V came to 5 bases and at J to 3 bases, leaving 7 bases not matched to a gene. The CDR3 spells CASSHGLGGYEQYV. CDR3 DNA sequence: TGTGCCAGCAGTCACGGACTAGGTGGCTACGAGCAGTACGTC.

This CDR3 reads CASSSEGVTNTGELFF. In DNA form, the CDR3 reads TGTGCCAGTAGTTCCGAGGGAGTTACCAACACCGGGGAGCTGTTTTTT. The V call is TRBV19, the J call TRBJ2-2, with D possibly being TRBD2 (5 bases). The CDR3 covers 16 residues. The V gene's germline CDR1 is LNHDA and CDR2 SQIVND (reference sequence). Trimming left V 5 bases short and J 2 bases short, with 15 bases between.

V is TRBV5-1 and J is TRBJ2-7; 14 bases agree with TRBD2. Trimming cost V 5 bases and J 6 bases; bases outside gene matches: 4. Germline values: CDR1 SGHRS, CDR2 YFSETQ. The CDR3 runs 14 residues. The CDR3 coding sequence is TGCGCCAGCAGGAAGACTAGCGGGGGGGCCGAGCAGTACTTC. As protein: CASRKTSGGAEQYF.

V usage is TRBV25-1 and J usage is TRBJ1-4; 7 bases agree with TRBD1. The CDR3 has 15 amino acids. Germline CDR1 MGHDK, CDR2 SYGVNS. Trimming cost V 5 bases and J 8 bases; bases outside gene matches: 11. The CDR3 reads CASSPGGGGVEKLFF. CDR3 sequence (DNA): TGTGCCAGCAGTCCAGGGGGGGGCGGGGTAGAAAAACTGTTTTTT. The whole variable domain, remainder taken from reference TRBV25-1 and TRBJ1-4, is EADIYQTPRYLVIGTGKKITLECSQTMGHDKMYWYQQDPGMELHLIHYSYGVNSTEKGDLSSESTVSRIRTEHFPLTLESARPSHTSQYLCASSPGGGGVEKLFFGSGTQLSVL.

The chain employs TRBV19 and TRBJ1-4; D gene ambiguous. This CDR3 has 12 amino acids. CDR1 is LNHDA, CDR2 SQIVND, per germline (reference sequence). V lost 1 base, J lost 3 bases, and 0 bases lay in between. The CDR3 coding sequence is TGTGCCAGTAGTATAGCTAATGAAAAACTGTTTTTT. Its protein product is CASSIANEKLFF.

The J gene is TRBJ1-2, the V gene TRBV14; no clear D gene. Germline V CDR1 and CDR2: SGHDN, FVKESK. CDR3 length equals 12 residues. The V end lost 4 bases, the J end lost 6 bases, and 9 bases lay between the germline ends. This CDR3 is CASSPVGDGYTF. The CDR3 DNA sequence: TGTGCCAGCAGCCCCGTCGGGGATGGCTACACCTTC.

The chain employs TRBV4-1 and TRBJ1-4; D remains ambiguous. The V gene's germline CDR1 is MGHRA and CDR2 YSYEKL. The CDR3 consists of 15 residues. V lost 3 bases, J lost 5 bases, and 13 bases lay in between. The CDR3 region is CASSHHPAKNEKLFF. The CDR3 nucleotides are TGCGCCAGCAGCCACCATCCAGCGAAGAATGAAAAACTGTTTTTT.

This clone has a single count. The chain uses TRBV2 and TRBJ2-3; 7 nucleotides agree with TRBD1. V lost 2 bases to trimming and J lost 2 bases; unmatched junction nucleotides: 10. In germline, CDR1 is SNHLY, CDR2 FYNNEI. The CDR3 consists of 17 residues. In DNA form, the CDR3 reads TGTGCCAGCAGTGAACACGGGCCGGGACAGAACACAGATACGCAGTATTTT. Encoded protein: CASSEHGPGQNTDTQYF. The full variable domain, completed using reference TRBV2 and TRBJ2-3, is EPEVTQTPSHQVTQMGQEVILRCVPISNHLYFYWYRQILGQKVEFLVSFYNNEISEKSEIFDDQFSVERPDGSNFTLKIRSTKLEDSAMYFCASSEHGPGQNTDTQYFGPGTRLTVL.

The genes are TRBV2 and TRBJ2-5; D unresolved. The CDR3 has 12 amino acids. V gave up 5 bases and J gave up 0 bases, with 4 bases separating them. The germline V gene encodes CDR1 SNHLY and CDR2 FYNNEI. The DNA for the CDR3 is TGTGCCAGCAGTATGTACCAAGAGACCCAGTACTTC. This sequence encodes CASSMYQETQYF.

The chain has TRBV6-5 and TRBJ2-6; D gene uncertain. The CDR3 contains 15 residues. The V and J ends lost 2 bases and 1 base respectively, with 6 bases between them. Germline-derived CDR1 and CDR2 are MNHEY and SVGAGI. The CDR3 region has the DNA TGTGCCAGCAGTTACCCAGGATCTGGGGCCAACGTCCTGACTTTC. Translation: CASSYPGSGANVLTF.

The chain carries TRBV5-4 and TRBJ1-2, with D possibly TRBD1 on 5 matching bases. Germline V gene sequence: CDR1 SGHNT, CDR2 YYREEE (reference sequence). This CDR3 spans 14 amino acids. V shed 5 bases and J shed 4 bases, with 15 bases lying between them. CDR3 DNA: TGTGCCAGCAGGGAAGGGACGGAGGTCTATGGCTACACCTTC. Translated, it gives CASREGTEVYGYTF.

This chain uses TRBV11-2 with TRBJ2-1; TRBD2 agrees at 9 bases. The V gene end was trimmed by 5 bases and the J gene end by 4 bases; junction bases not matched to a gene: 12. This CDR3 region has 17 residues. Per the germline V gene, CDR1 is SGHAT and CDR2 is FQNNGV. This CDR3 reads CASSREISGGRYNEQFF. CDR3 sequence (DNA): TGTGCCAGCAGCCGGGAAATTAGCGGGGGCCGTTACAATGAGCAGTTCTTC.

This sequence joins TRBV7-7 and TRBJ2-5; D may correspond to TRBD1 or TRBD2 (5 bases each). V dropped 0 bases and J dropped 6 bases, with 17 bases sitting between them. Germline V CDR1 and CDR2: SSHAT, FNYEAQ (reference sequence). CDR3 length: 16 amino acids. Here the CDR3 DNA reads TGTGCCAGCAGCTTAGCGCTGTACCGGGACCTAAAGACCCAGTACTTC. Encoded protein: CASSLALYRDLKTQYF.

J is TRBJ2-1 and V is TRBV29-1, with 7 bases lining up with TRBD1. CDR3 length equals 16 residues. CDR1 and CDR2 from the germline V gene are SQVTM and ANQGSEA. The junction had 13 bases not matched to a gene; V was cut back by 0 bases and J by 8 bases. The CDR3 DNA is TGCAGCGTTGAAGATCGAAGGACAGGTAGAGTCGATGAGCAGTTCTTC. Translating gives CSVEDRRTGRVDEQFF.

The chain joins TRBV5-1 to TRBJ2-3, with 8 bases aligning to TRBD2. Germline V CDR1 and CDR2: SGHRS, YFSETQ. J lost 3 bases, V lost 6 bases, and 6 bases had no gene match. CDR3 length: 14 amino acids. The CDR3 region has the DNA TGCGCCAGCAAACCGGGACTAGGAACAGATACGCAGTATTTT. Protein sequence: CASKPGLGTDTQYF.

V usage is TRBV6-4 and J usage is TRBJ1-2, with 9 bases fitting TRBD1. CDR3 length: 14 residues. The V segment lost 6 bases and the J segment 8 bases; nucleotides outside the gene matches: 10. Germline V gene data show CDR1 as MRHNA and CDR2 as SNTAGT. The DNA for the CDR3 is TGTGCCAGCAGAGAAACAGGGGGCGCAGAGGGCTACACCTTC. Translated: CASRETGGAEGYTF.

The gene calls are TRBV15 and TRBJ1-6; 12 nucleotides align to TRBD1. V lost 3 bases to trimming and J lost 6 bases; unmatched junction nucleotides: 6. Germline assignment: CDR1 LNHNV and CDR2 YYDKDF (reference sequence). CDR3 length equals 17 residues. In nucleotides, the CDR3 is TGTGCCACCAGCAGGGGGGGACAGGGGGCAAGTAATTCACCCCTCCACTTT. This codes for CATSRGGQGASNSPLHF. The entire variable domain, with the rest obtained from reference TRBV15 and TRBJ1-6, is as follows: DAMVIQNPRYQVTQFGKPVTLSCSQTLNHNVMYWYQQKSSQAPKLLFHYYDKDFNNEADTPDNFQSRRPNTSFCFLDIRSPGLGDTAMYLCATSRGGQGASNSPLHFGNGTRLTVT.

The count of this clone is one. The chain uses TRBV4-1 and TRBJ2-5, with D uncertain. V lost 4 bases to trimming and J lost 2 bases, with 8 bases between them. Germline loops: CDR1 MGHRA, CDR2 YSYEKL. CDR3 length equals 13 residues. The CDR3 region has the DNA TGCGCCAGCAGCCCCACAGCACAAGAGACCCAGTACTTC. Translation gives CASSPTAQETQYF.

The chain combines TRBV9 with TRBJ2-1; 9 nucleotides align to TRBD2. Germline values: CDR1 SGDLS, CDR2 YYNGEE. After removal of 3 bases from V and 2 bases from J, the junction contained 3 bases not matched to a gene. This CDR3 contains 15 residues. Here the CDR3 DNA reads TGTGCCAGCAGCGCCGCGGGGGGGCCCTACAATGAGCAGTTCTTC. It specifies CASSAAGGPYNEQFF.

J is TRBJ1-5 and V is TRBV7-6; 9 nucleotides match TRBD1. The CDR3 totals 14 residues. Germline loops: CDR1 SGHVS, CDR2 FNYEAQ. V trimming: 6 bases; J trimming: 4 bases; junction bases outside the gene matches: 4. The CDR3 nucleotides are TGTGCCAGCAGTCAACAGGGGGCGAATCAGCCCCAGCATTTT. It specifies CASSQQGANQPQHF.

The DNA of the CDR3 is TGTGCCAGCAGCGCCTTTGGTGAACCCCTCCACTTT. This gives the protein CASSAFGEPLHF. The chain links TRBV9 to TRBJ1-6; D uncertain. From germline, CDR1 is SGDLS and CDR2 YYNGEE. This CDR3 contains 12 residues. Deletions cut 3 bases from V and 12 bases from J, with 10 bases between.

This chain connects TRBV20-1 to TRBJ1-1, with D unresolved. This CDR3 is 11 amino acids long. Looked up from germline, CDR1 is DFQATT and CDR2 is SNEGSKA (reference sequence). Written as DNA, the CDR3 is TGCAGCTTTTTACGGGTCACTGAAGCTTTCTTT. As protein: CSFLRVTEAFF.

Written as DNA, the CDR3 is TGTGCCAGCGGCCGTCAGGCAGGGGCGGAGACCCAGTACTTC. Amino acid sequence: CASGRQAGAETQYF. The chain joins TRBV7-7 to TRBJ2-5; D possibly corresponds to TRBD1 (6 bases). The V gene's germline CDR1 is SSHAT and CDR2 FNYEAQ (reference sequence). The CDR3 extends over 14 amino acids. Trimming cost V 8 bases and J 5 bases, with 18 bases left between them.

V gene TRBV10-1 combines with J gene TRBJ2-3, with a possible D match to TRBD2 (6 bases). The germline V gene has CDR1 WNHNN and CDR2 SYGVQD (reference sequence). V was clipped by 5 bases and J by 5 bases, with 14 bases between them. The CDR3 is made up of 14 amino acids. The CDR3 here is CASSPRDSQDTQYF. CDR3 DNA sequence: TGCGCCAGCAGTCCCCGGGACTCCCAAGATACGCAGTATTTT.

This chain joins TRBV5-1 and TRBJ1-1, with 7 bases lining up with TRBD1. In germline, CDR1 is SGHRS, CDR2 YFSETQ. V was pared by 2 bases and J by 1 base, with 2 bases of the junction left unmatched. The CDR3 is 14 amino acids. The CDR3, as DNA: TGCGCCAGCAGCTTACAGGGGAAGAACACTGAAGCTTTCTTT. It yields the protein CASSLQGKNTEAFF.

The chain has TRBV15 and TRBJ1-1, with D unresolved. The CDR3 is 16 amino acids. CDR1 and CDR2 from the germline V gene are LNHNV and YYDKDF (reference sequence). The germline V and J ends were trimmed by 0 bases and 4 bases, with 15 bases remaining between them. CDR3 protein: CATSRDAPQAGTEAFF. CDR3 nucleotides: TGTGCCACCAGCAGAGATGCGCCCCAGGCAGGCACTGAAGCTTTCTTT.

The chain links TRBV6-1 to TRBJ1-4, with a tentative D call TRBD1 (6 bases). Trimming took 10 bases from V and 10 from J, leaving 16 bases between them. CDR1 and CDR2 (germline): MNHNS, SASEGT. This CDR3 is built from 12 residues. The CDR3 nucleotides read TGTGCCACCCCTGGGGGCAGGGGAAAACTGTTTTTT. Its translation: CATPGGRGKLFF.

The chain couples TRBV30 to TRBJ2-3; D is undetermined. CDR1 and CDR2 (germline): GTSNPN, SVGIG (reference sequence). Trimming left V 0 bases short and J 0 bases short, with 10 bases between. The CDR3 is 15 amino acids. The CDR3 loop reads CAWSVIGASTDTQYF. The DNA for the CDR3 is TGTGCCTGGAGTGTAATAGGAGCTAGCACAGATACGCAGTATTTT.